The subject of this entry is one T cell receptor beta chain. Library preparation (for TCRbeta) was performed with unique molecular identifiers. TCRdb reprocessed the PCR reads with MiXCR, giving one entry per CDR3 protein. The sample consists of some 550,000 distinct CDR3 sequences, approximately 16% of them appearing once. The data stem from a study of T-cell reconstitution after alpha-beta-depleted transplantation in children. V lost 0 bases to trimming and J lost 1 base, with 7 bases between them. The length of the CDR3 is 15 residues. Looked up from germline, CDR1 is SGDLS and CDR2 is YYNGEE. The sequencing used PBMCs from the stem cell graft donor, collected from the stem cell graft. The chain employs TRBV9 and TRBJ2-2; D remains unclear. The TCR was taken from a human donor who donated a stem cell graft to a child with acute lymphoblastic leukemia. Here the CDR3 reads CASSVGGMNTGELFF. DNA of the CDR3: TGTGCCAGCAGCGTAGGGGGAATGAACACCGGGGAGCTGTTTTTT.